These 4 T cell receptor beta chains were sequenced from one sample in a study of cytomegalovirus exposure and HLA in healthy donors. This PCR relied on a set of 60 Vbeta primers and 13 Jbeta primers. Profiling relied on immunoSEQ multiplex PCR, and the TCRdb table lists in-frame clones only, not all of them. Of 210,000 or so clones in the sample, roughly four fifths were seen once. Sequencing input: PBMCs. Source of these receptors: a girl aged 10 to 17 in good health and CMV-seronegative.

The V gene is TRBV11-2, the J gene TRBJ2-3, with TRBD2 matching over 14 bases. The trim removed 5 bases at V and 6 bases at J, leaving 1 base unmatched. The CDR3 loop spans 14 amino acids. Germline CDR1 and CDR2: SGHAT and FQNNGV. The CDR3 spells CASSRTSGRDTQYF. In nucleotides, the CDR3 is TGTGCCAGCAGCCGGACTAGCGGGAGGGATACGCAGTATTTT.

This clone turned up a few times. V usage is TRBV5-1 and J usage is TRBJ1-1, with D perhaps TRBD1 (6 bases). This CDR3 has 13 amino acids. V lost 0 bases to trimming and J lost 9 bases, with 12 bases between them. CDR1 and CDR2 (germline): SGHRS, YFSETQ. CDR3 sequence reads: CASSLGGTSKAFF. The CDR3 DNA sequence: TGCGCCAGCAGCTTGGGAGGGACAAGTAAAGCTTTCTTT.

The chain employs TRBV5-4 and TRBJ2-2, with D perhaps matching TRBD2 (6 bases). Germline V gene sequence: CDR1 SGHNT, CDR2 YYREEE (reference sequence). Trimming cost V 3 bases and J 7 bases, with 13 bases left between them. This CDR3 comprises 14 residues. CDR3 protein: CASSSQGGVGELFF. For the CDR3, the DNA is TGTGCCAGCAGCTCCCAGGGCGGGGTCGGGGAGCTGTTTTTT.

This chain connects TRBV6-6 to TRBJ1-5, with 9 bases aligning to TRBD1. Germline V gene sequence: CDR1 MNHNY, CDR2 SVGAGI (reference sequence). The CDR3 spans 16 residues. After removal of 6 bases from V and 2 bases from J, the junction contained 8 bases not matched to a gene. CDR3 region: CASSISGQGGNQPQHF. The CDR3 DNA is TGTGCCAGCAGCATTTCGGGACAGGGAGGCAATCAGCCCCAGCATTTT.